These T cell receptor beta chains were read from a single sample in a study of T cell changes during pregnancy in multiple sclerosis. Method: immunoSEQ multiplex PCR; TCRdb's copy keeps in-frame clones and lacks some. The table includes tens of thousands of clones, approximately 92% detected once. The specimen was CD4+ T cells from peripheral blood mononuclear cells, collected in the third trimester of pregnancy. Receptors originate from a female donor with multiple sclerosis, enrolled in a pregnancy study. Both conserved end residues are part of each CDR3. The D gene is left open where the match is weak.

D gene,J gene,V gene,CDR3 protein,CDR3 DNA
TRBD2,TRBJ2-7,TRBV6-5,CASSYGLAGGLYEQYF,TGTGCCAGCAGTTATGGACTAGCGGGGGGGTTATACGAGCAGTACTTC
TRBD1,TRBJ2-7,TRBV27,CASSEQGTYEQYF,TGTGCCAGCAGTGAACAGGGGACCTACGAGCAGTACTTC
TRBD1,TRBJ1-5,TRBV9,CASSRTGGDQPQHF,TGTGCCAGCAGTCGTACAGGGGGCGATCAGCCCCAGCATTTT
TRBD2,TRBJ2-5,TRBV4-1,CASSQERGGRETQYF,TGCGCCAGCAGCCAAGAGCGGGGGGGCCGAGAGACCCAGTACTTC
TRBD1,TRBJ1-2,TRBV5-5,CASSPTGKSGYTF,TGTGCCAGCAGCCCGACAGGGAAGAGCGGCTACACCTTC
TRBD1,TRBJ1-4,TRBV9,CASSADPGQGYEKLFF,TGTGCCAGCAGCGCGGATCCGGGACAGGGGTATGAAAAACTGTTTTTT
-,TRBJ2-3,TRBV13,CASSLLQGKDTQYF,TGTGCCAGCAGCTTACTACAGGGAAAAGATACGCAGTATTTT
TRBD1,TRBJ1-2,TRBV10-3,CAISDRRTGGDYGYTF,TGTGCCATCAGTGATCGAAGGACAGGGGGCGACTATGGCTACACCTTC
-,TRBJ1-2,TRBV19,CASNANSARGYTF,TGTGCCAGTAATGCGAACTCCGCTCGGGGCTACACCTTC
-,TRBJ1-1,TRBV25-1,CASSDSWRGNTEAFF,TGTGCCAGCAGTGATAGTTGGAGGGGTAACACTGAAGCTTTCTTT
TRBD1,TRBJ1-2,TRBV7-9,CASSLAAGTANYGYTF,TGTGCCAGCAGCTTAGCTGCCGGGACAGCTAACTATGGCTACACCTTC
TRBD2,TRBJ2-7,TRBV9,CASSALGTSGGKTYEQYF,TGTGCCAGCAGCGCGCTCGGGACTAGCGGGGGAAAGACCTACGAGCAGTACTTC
-,TRBJ2-7,TRBV5-1,CASSSDSLYEQYF,TGCGCCAGCAGCTCCGACTCCCTCTACGAGCAGTACTTC
TRBD2,TRBJ2-3,TRBV4-3,CASSLRLAGGKDTQYF,TGCGCCAGCAGCCTGAGACTAGCGGGGGGGAAAGATACGCAGTATTTT
-,TRBJ2-7,TRBV7-2,CASSIGRTGYEQYF,TGTGCCAGCAGCATCGGGCGTACAGGATACGAGCAGTACTTC
-,TRBJ2-3,TRBV19,CASSILPGGTSTDTQYF,TGTGCCAGTAGTATACTGCCAGGGGGGACTAGCACAGATACGCAGTATTTT